Below, 15 T cell receptor beta chains from the same sample are listed, as sequenced in a study of quantifying T cell responses using KT2 cells. Study as a whole: Reverse transcription used primers in the TCR alpha and beta constant regions.

Each cDNA got a UMI-containing oligo ligated at its 3' end. An equimolar mix of RC1.1 and RC1.2 primed the beta chain across TRBC1 and TRBC2. TCRdb re-called the UMI-ligation and nested PCR reads through MiXCR, storing one row per CDR3 protein. Of about 30,000 distinct CDR3 sequences listed, approximately 6.8% are singletons. Specimen: PBMCs spiked with cells of the T cell clone KT2. The origin of the receptors is a human donor.

The sample holds many counts of this clonotype. The chain has TRBV29-1 and TRBJ1-2, with 10 bases fitting TRBD1. The CDR3 is made up of 14 amino acids. The germline gives CDR1 SQVTM, CDR2 ANQGSEA. V trimming: 5 bases; J trimming: 5 bases; junction bases outside the gene matches: 8. This CDR3 reads CSVRDRGFDYGYTF. The CDR3 DNA reads as TGCAGCGTTAGGGACAGGGGATTCGATTATGGCTACACCTTC. The variable domain in full, completed from reference TRBV29-1 and TRBJ1-2, reads SAVISQKPSRDICQRGTSLTIQCQVDSQVTMMFWYRQQPGQSLTLIATANQGSEATYESGFVIDKFPISRPNLTFSTLTVSNMSPEDSSIYLCSVRDRGFDYGYTFGSGTRLTVV.

Ten or more counts support this clonotype. This sequence joins TRBV7-9 and TRBJ1-1, with a tentative D call TRBD1 (6 bases). There are 15 residues in the CDR3. Germline lookup yields CDR1 SEHNR and CDR2 FQNEAQ (reference sequence). The germline V and J ends were trimmed by 5 bases and 1 base, with 14 bases remaining between them. CDR3 in DNA: TGTGCCAGCAGCCCTCCAGGGGTCACGAACACTGAAGCTTTCTTT. Protein sequence: CASSPPGVTNTEAFF. Combining the CDR3 with reference TRBV7-9 and TRBJ1-1 gives the whole variable domain DTGVSQNPRHKITKRGQNVTFRCDPISEHNRLYWYRQTLGQGPEFLTYFQNEAQLEKSRLLSDRFSAERPKGSFSTLEIQRTEQGDSAMYLCASSPPGVTNTEAFFGQGTRLTVV.

This clonotype was observed at least ten times. V gene TRBV18 combines with J gene TRBJ1-4; 8 bases are shared with TRBD1. Germline trimming cut 4 bases from V and 8 bases from J; bases unmatched to any gene: 3. This CDR3 region has 13 residues. The germline V gene has CDR1 KGHSH and CDR2 LQKENI. The CDR3 protein is CASSRGQEEKLFF. In DNA form, the CDR3 reads TGTGCCAGCTCACGGGGACAGGAGGAAAAACTGTTTTTT.

In its sample, this clonotype was seen many times. The chain combines TRBV5-1 with TRBJ2-5; tentatively, D is TRBD1 (7 bases). CDR1 and CDR2 (germline): SGHRS, YFSETQ. Trimming took 10 bases from V and 9 from J, leaving 28 bases between them. The CDR3 runs to 15 residues. CDR3 region: CASTGGIRTGPSQYF. The CDR3 DNA reads TGCGCCTCCACTGGGGGGATACGGACAGGACCCTCCCAGTACTTC. Complete variable domain (other parts from reference TRBV5-1 and TRBJ2-5): KAGVTQTPRYLIKTRGQQVTLSCSPISGHRSVSWYQQTPGQGLQFLFEYFSETQRNKGNFPGRFSGRQFSNSRSEMNVSTLELGDSALYLCASTGGIRTGPSQYFGPGTRLLVL.

This clonotype was detected only a few times. The rearrangement uses TRBV3-1 and TRBJ2-4; no clear D. Germline CDR1 is LGHDT and CDR2 is YNNKEL (reference sequence). V lost 8 bases and J lost 1, with 9 bases in between. This CDR3 contains 13 residues. CDR3 in amino acids: CASRHGAKNIQYF. The CDR3, as DNA: TGTGCCAGCCGTCACGGGGCCAAAAACATTCAGTACTTC.

This clonotype has a count of ten or more. This rearrangement joins TRBV12-3 or TRBV12-4 to TRBJ1-1; 8 nucleotides align to TRBD1. J was trimmed by 10 bases and V by 5 bases; bases with no gene match: 6. The CDR3 spans 12 residues. The chain's CDR3 is CASSLDRVRAFF. The CDR3 DNA sequence: TGTGCCAGCAGTCTGGACAGGGTCAGAGCTTTCTTT.

This clonotype was seen only a few times. The V call is TRBV5-1, the J call TRBJ2-6; the D gene is possibly TRBD2 (5 bases). This CDR3 contains 17 residues. V lost 2 bases and J 2 bases, leaving 14 bases between the germline ends. Germline CDR1 reads SGHRS; CDR2 reads YFSETQ. CDR3 nucleotide sequence: TGCGCCAGCAGCTTAAGTCGGGATCGGGCTGGGGCCAACGTCCTGACTTTC. This gives the protein CASSLSRDRAGANVLTF.

The chain employs TRBV9 and TRBJ2-5; unclear D gene. Trimming removed 0 bases at V and 5 bases at J, with 14 bases between. The CDR3 has 15 residues. CDR1 and CDR2 from the germline V gene are SGDLS and YYNGEE. The CDR3 sequence is CASSVGAVSAETQYF. The CDR3 bases are TGTGCCAGCAGCGTAGGGGCGGTTTCCGCGGAGACCCAGTACTTC.

Regarding this clonotype: Given the absence of the conserved phenylalanine or tryptophan at the CDR3 end, a read error is likely. The CDR3 reads CASSLDGTEGETQYL. As DNA, the CDR3 is TGTGCCAGCAGCTTAGACGGGACCGAGGGAGAGACCCAGTACTTG. This rearrangement joins TRBV11-2 to TRBJ2-5; D assignment may be TRBD1 or TRBD2 (5 bases each). CDR1 is SGHAT, CDR2 FQNNGV, per germline. This CDR3 is built from 15 residues. With 0 bases removed from V and 4 bases from J, the gap between germline ends came to 12 bases.

J is TRBJ1-3 and V is TRBV15, with D unclear. The V gene's germline CDR1 is LNHNV and CDR2 YYDKDF (reference sequence). V gave up 0 bases and J gave up 0 bases, with 9 bases separating them. The CDR3 has 16 amino acids. In DNA form, the CDR3 reads TGTGCCACCAGCAGAGAGGTCCAGAGCTCTGGAAACACCATATATTTT. Its protein is CATSREVQSSGNTIYF.

This clonotype has at least ten counts. The rearrangement joins TRBV2 to TRBJ2-1; 8 bases agree with TRBD1. From germline, CDR1 is SNHLY and CDR2 FYNNEI. With 7 bases clipped from V and 3 bases from J, the junction kept 2 bases outside the gene matches. The CDR3 is made up of 13 amino acids. CDR3 amino acids: CASTGQDYNEQFF. In DNA, the CDR3 is TGTGCCAGCACGGGACAGGACTACAATGAGCAGTTCTTC.

The chain employs TRBV7-8 and TRBJ2-2; D is unclear. Trimming left V 3 bases short and J 4 bases short, with 12 bases between. This CDR3 region has 15 residues. The germline V gene encodes CDR1 SGHVS and CDR2 FQNEAQ. The CDR3: CASSFQEWGTGELFF. In DNA, the CDR3 is TGTGCCAGCAGCTTCCAAGAATGGGGCACCGGGGAGCTGTTTTTT.

Ten or more counts support this clonotype. The chain has TRBV28 and TRBJ2-7; either TRBD1 or TRBD2 may fit D (6 bases each). Germline V gene data show CDR1 as MDHEN and CDR2 as SYDVKM. The length of the CDR3 is 16 residues. Deletions cut 2 bases from V and 4 bases from J, with 18 bases between. CDR3 amino acids: CASSLPYRQEGYEQYF. The CDR3 nucleotides are TGTGCCAGCAGTTTACCCTACCGACAGGAGGGGTACGAGCAGTACTTC.

The chain combines TRBV12-3 or TRBV12-4 with TRBJ1-4, with D hard to call. V shed 5 bases and J shed 4 bases, with 11 bases lying between them. The CDR3 totals 14 residues. The CDR3 coding sequence is TGTGCCAGCAGTAAGAAGGCGGGTAATGAAAAACTGTTTTTT. Translation: CASSKKAGNEKLFF.

This chain uses TRBV11-2 with TRBJ2-5, with TRBD1 identical over 9 bases. The CDR3 length is 15 residues. The V segment lost 1 base and the J segment 5 bases; nucleotides outside the gene matches: 5. Germline loops: CDR1 SGHAT, CDR2 FQNNGV. The CDR3 here is CASSLATGGGETQYF. The DNA for the CDR3 is TGTGCCAGCAGCTTAGCGACAGGGGGGGGGGAGACCCAGTACTTC.